Listed here are 23 T cell receptor beta chains from one sample, sequenced in a study of PD-L1 blockade in urothelial cancer. Clones were sequenced by immunoSEQ multiplex PCR, and TCRdb holds only the in-frame ones, with some missing. The table lists tens of thousands of clones, around 86% of them singletons. The material sequenced was PBMCs, taken around atezolizumab (anti-PD-L1) treatment. Source of these receptors: a man in his fifties or sixties with urothelial cancer.

The chain couples TRBV9 to TRBJ1-6; the match to TRBD1 covers 7 bases. The germline gives CDR1 SGDLS, CDR2 YYNGEE. The CDR3 consists of 14 residues. V lost 3 bases, J lost 11 bases, and 8 bases stayed unmatched. The CDR3: CASSEGHRGAPLHF. Written as DNA, the CDR3 is TGTGCCAGCAGCGAGGGGCACAGGGGAGCACCCCTCCACTTT.

This clone was observed a handful of times. The V call is TRBV18, the J call TRBJ2-5; D remains unclear. Germline CDR1 KGHSH, CDR2 LQKENI. This CDR3 contains 12 residues. The germline V and J ends were trimmed by 5 bases and 5 bases, with 9 bases remaining between them. For the CDR3, the DNA is TGTGCCAGCTCAGAGGTCTCGGAGACCCAGTACTTC. Its protein is CASSEVSETQYF.

This clone was observed a handful of times. The gene calls are TRBV18 and TRBJ2-7, with D possibly being TRBD2 (6 bases). Trimming took 6 bases from V and 6 from J, leaving 15 bases between them. The CDR3 contains 13 residues. Germline CDR1 KGHSH, CDR2 LQKENI. The CDR3 bases are TGTGCCAGCTCCCCCCGGTTGGAGGGCGAGCAGTACTTC. It encodes CASSPRLEGEQYF.

This clone was found a few times. This chain joins TRBV28 and TRBJ2-1, with D tentatively TRBD2 (6 bases). Germline CDR1 reads MDHEN; CDR2 reads SYDVKM. V was clipped by 4 bases and J by 12 bases, with 13 bases between them. The CDR3 spans 12 residues. CDR3 in DNA: TGTGCCAGCAGTTGGTCCGCGGGGTGGCAGTTCTTC. Protein: CASSWSAGWQFF.

The gene calls are TRBV4-2 and TRBJ2-2; possible D gene TRBD1, 5 bases. Germline V CDR1 and CDR2: LGHNA, YNFKEQ. The CDR3 is 17 amino acids. V gave up 0 bases and J gave up 7 bases, with 18 bases separating them. CDR3 in DNA: TGTGCCAGCAGCCAAGATTACGGCAGGGTGAGAATCGGGGAGCTGTTTTTT. This codes for CASSQDYGRVRIGELFF.

The chain uses TRBV6-6 and TRBJ2-7, with 7 bases aligning to TRBD1. Losses at the gene ends were 0 bases for V and 5 bases for J; bases not matched to a gene: 1. Germline assignment: CDR1 MNHNY and CDR2 SVGAGI (reference sequence). This CDR3 is built from 13 residues. In DNA, the CDR3 is TGTGCCAGCAGTTACTCGCAGGGGGACGAGCAGTACTTC. Translated, it gives CASSYSQGDEQYF.

J is TRBJ1-2 and V is TRBV2; D is perhaps TRBD1 (5 bases). Germline V CDR1 and CDR2: SNHLY, FYNNEI. Trimming stripped 11 bases from V and 5 bases from J, with 18 bases between. The length of the CDR3 is 13 residues. The CDR3 DNA sequence: TGTGCCGGCTCCCCGGGGGTTGGATATGGCTACACCTTC. Translating it yields CAGSPGVGYGYTF.

The chain joins TRBV18 to TRBJ1-1, with D maybe TRBD1 (5 bases). In germline, CDR1 is KGHSH, CDR2 LQKENI. This CDR3 comprises 15 residues. V lost 1 base and J lost 6, with 15 bases in between. The CDR3 protein is CASSPLTGVKAEAFF. In DNA form, the CDR3 reads TGTGCCAGCTCACCACTGACGGGGGTAAAGGCTGAAGCTTTCTTT.

The CDR3, as DNA: TGTGCCAGCAGCCCGGGCTGGGGCGCCGGGGAGCTGTTTTTT. This translates into CASSPGWGAGELFF. V and J are TRBV5-8 and TRBJ2-2; weak D call: TRBD1 (5 bases). CDR3 length equals 14 residues. Germline CDR1 and CDR2: SGHTS and YDEGEE. The V end was cut by 4 bases, the J end by 6 bases, with 13 bases between.

The V and J genes are TRBV29-1 and TRBJ1-1; no clear D. Germline lookup yields CDR1 SQVTM and CDR2 ANQGSEA. The CDR3 totals 12 residues. V gave up 7 bases and J gave up 4 bases, with 13 bases separating them. The CDR3 sequence is CSGERPGTEAFF. In DNA form, the CDR3 reads TGCAGCGGGGAGAGGCCGGGCACTGAAGCTTTCTTT.

The chain has TRBV5-1 and TRBJ1-2; TRBD1 aligns across 8 bases. Germline V gives CDR1 SGHRS, CDR2 YFSETQ. There are 12 residues in the CDR3. Losses at the gene ends were 6 bases for V and 8 bases for J; bases not matched to a gene: 6. This CDR3 reads CASKEDRAGYTF. CDR3 DNA sequence: TGCGCCAGCAAGGAGGACAGGGCGGGCTACACCTTC.

The chain carries TRBV5-6 and TRBJ1-1; no clear D gene. Deletions cut 1 base from V and 2 bases from J, with 9 bases between. The CDR3 has 14 residues. Germline V gene data show CDR1 as SGHDT and CDR2 as YYEEEE. The CDR3 DNA follows: TGTGCCAGCAGCTTGTCACCAGTTAACACTGAAGCTTTCTTT. Translating it yields CASSLSPVNTEAFF.

The chain combines TRBV6-1 with TRBJ2-3; TRBD1 is a possible D gene (5 bases). The CDR3 consists of 13 residues. Germline V gene sequence: CDR1 MNHNS, CDR2 SASEGT. With 5 bases removed from V and 4 bases from J, the gap between germline ends came to 10 bases. The CDR3 spells CASSPRGPDTQYF. CDR3 coding DNA: TGTGCCAGCAGTCCAAGGGGTCCAGATACGCAGTATTTT.

The V gene is TRBV19, the J gene TRBJ2-3; weak D call: TRBD2 (5 bases). Germline V lookup: CDR1 LNHDA, CDR2 SQIVND (reference sequence). The CDR3 runs 13 residues. The V gene lost 2 bases and the J gene lost 3 bases, with 6 bases spanning the gap. The CDR3 sequence: CASSISGTDTQYF. In DNA, the CDR3 is TGTGCCAGTAGTATATCGGGGACAGATACGCAGTATTTT. The entire variable domain, with the rest obtained from reference TRBV19 and TRBJ2-3, is as follows: DGGITQSPKYLFRKEGQNVTLSCEQNLNHDAMYWYRQDPGQGLRLIYYSQIVNDFQKGDIAEGYSVSREKKESFPLTVTSAQKNPTAFYLCASSISGTDTQYFGPGTRLTVL.

This clone came up once. V usage is TRBV6-6 and J usage is TRBJ2-2, with 7 bases fitting TRBD1. The trim removed 7 bases at V and 3 bases at J, leaving 5 bases unmatched. The CDR3 has 14 amino acids. Germline-derived CDR1 and CDR2 are MNHNY and SVGAGI (reference sequence). CDR3 region: CASKPQGDTGELFF. The CDR3 coding sequence is TGTGCCAGCAAGCCCCAGGGGGACACCGGGGAGCTGTTTTTT.

This chain uses TRBV7-3 with TRBJ2-2, with TRBD1 as a possible D gene (6 bases). The CDR3 is made up of 14 amino acids. CDR1 is SGHTA, CDR2 FQGTGA, per germline. V was pared by 4 bases and J by 1 base, with 7 bases between. The CDR3 DNA is TGTGCCAGCAGCTGGGGACAGAACACCGGGGAGCTGTTTTTT. Its protein product is CASSWGQNTGELFF.

This chain uses TRBV5-1 with TRBJ2-1; 9 bases line up with TRBD1. There are 15 residues in the CDR3. CDR1 and CDR2 (germline): SGHRS, YFSETQ. The trim removed 3 bases at V and 4 bases at J, leaving 5 bases unmatched. The CDR3 loop reads CASSWDRAGYNEQFF. The CDR3 coding sequence is TGCGCCAGCAGCTGGGACAGGGCTGGTTACAATGAGCAGTTCTTC.

The chain has TRBV30 and TRBJ2-3; unclear D gene. V shed 5 bases and J shed 8 bases, with 17 bases lying between them. CDR1 and CDR2 (germline): GTSNPN, SVGIG (reference sequence). CDR3 length equals 13 residues. The CDR3 DNA reads as TGTGCCTGGGTCGGCCCACCCGCAGGTACGCAGTATTTT. Translated: CAWVGPPAGTQYF.

V and J are TRBV19 and TRBJ1-1, with a weak D call TRBD1 (6 bases). This CDR3 is 14 amino acids long. CDR1 is LNHDA and CDR2 is SQIVND in the germline V gene (reference sequence). The V end was cut by 4 bases, the J end by 11 bases, with 20 bases between. The CDR3 is CASSTRTDGAWAFF. In DNA form, the CDR3 reads TGTGCCAGTAGTACAAGGACAGATGGGGCTTGGGCTTTCTTT. The full variable domain, in which reference TRBV19 and TRBJ1-1 provide the parts outside the CDR3, is DGGITQSPKYLFRKEGQNVTLSCEQNLNHDAMYWYRQDPGQGLRLIYYSQIVNDFQKGDIAEGYSVSREKKESFPLTVTSAQKNPTAFYLCASSTRTDGAWAFFGQGTRLTVV.

The rearrangement uses TRBV29-1 and TRBJ2-7, with a tentative D call TRBD1 (5 bases). The CDR3 extends over 13 amino acids. V lost 7 bases and J lost 1, with 14 bases in between. Germline CDR1 and CDR2: SQVTM and ANQGSEA. The CDR3 coding sequence is TGCAGCGCCCGCCCGCAGGGATCCTACGAGCAGTACTTC. Its protein product is CSARPQGSYEQYF.

The J gene is TRBJ1-1, the V gene TRBV10-1; D not certain. Trimming removed 6 bases at V and 10 bases at J, with 21 bases between. The CDR3 spans 14 residues. Germline CDR1 and CDR2: WNHNN and SYGVQD (reference sequence). DNA for the CDR3: TGCGCCAGCAGAGAAGGAGGCCGTTCGGGCCGAGCTTTCTTT. Encoded protein: CASREGGRSGRAFF.

This chain joins TRBV28 and TRBJ1-5; no clear D gene. Per germline, CDR1 MDHEN and CDR2 SYDVKM. The CDR3 covers 11 residues. Trimming cost V 7 bases and J 7 bases, with 8 bases left between them. The chain's CDR3 is CASTRGQPQHF. CDR3 sequence (DNA): TGTGCCAGCACAAGAGGGCAGCCCCAGCATTTT.

J is TRBJ1-1 and V is TRBV9, with D perhaps matching TRBD1 (6 bases). This CDR3 region has 14 residues. In germline, CDR1 is SGDLS, CDR2 YYNGEE. Between the trimmed V and J ends, which lost 0 bases and 9 bases, there was a span of 15 bases. Written as DNA, the CDR3 is TGTGCCAGCAGCGTAGAGGAAGAGAGGGGGAAAGCTTTCTTT. Residues: CASSVEEERGKAFF. Complete variable domain (other parts from reference TRBV9 and TRBJ1-1): DSGVTQTPKHLITATGQRVTLRCSPRSGDLSVYWYQQSLDQGLQFLIQYYNGEERAKGNILERFSAQQFPDLHSELNLSSLELGDSALYFCASSVEEERGKAFFGQGTRLTVV.